One and the same sample provided the 4 T cell receptor beta chains below, sequenced in a study of post-analysis software for immune sequencing data. Prepared TCR beta cDNA libraries contained unique molecular identifiers. A single record per CDR3 protein comes from TCRdb applying MiXCR to the PCR reads. There are hundreds of thousands of distinct CDR3 sequences in the sample; 25% to 30% occur only once, and more than 0.45% lies in the top ten. No antigen is known for these receptors. Study-level results: When patients were compared with controls, about five TRBV segments were more frequent, TRBV5-6, TRBV5-1 and TRBV20-1 among them.

The sequencing input was blood. All receptors derive from a girl aged 5-17 years with multiple sclerosis.

This clonotype has a handful of counts. The chain recombines TRBV4-3 with TRBJ2-1; 9 bases align to TRBD1. From germline, CDR1 is LGHNA and CDR2 YSLEER. Losses at the gene ends were 0 bases for V and 9 bases for J; bases not matched to a gene: 6. The CDR3 is made up of 15 amino acids. CDR3 protein: CASSQDLDRGGEQFF. The CDR3 bases are TGCGCCAGCAGCCAAGACTTGGACAGGGGTGGTGAGCAGTTCTTC.

This clonotype was observed a handful of times. The genes are TRBV7-2 and TRBJ1-5, with unresolved D. The CDR3 contains 15 residues. V lost 1 base and J 1 base, leaving 8 bases between the germline ends. CDR1 SGHTA and CDR2 FQGNSA come from the germline V gene. The CDR3, as DNA: TGTGCCAGCAGCTTAGGAGGGCAGAGCAATCAGCCCCAGCATTTT. Protein sequence: CASSLGGQSNQPQHF.

The rearrangement links TRBV7-9 to TRBJ2-3; weak D call: TRBD2 (5 bases). CDR1 and CDR2 (germline): SEHNR, FQNEAQ (reference sequence). The CDR3 is 15 residues long. Trimming stripped 3 bases from V and 2 bases from J, with 12 bases between. The CDR3 here is CASSFRTPYTDTQYF. CDR3 in DNA: TGTGCCAGCAGCTTCCGGACTCCCTACACAGATACGCAGTATTTT.

This sequence joins TRBV6-2 or TRBV6-3 and TRBJ2-5; D is perhaps TRBD1 (5 bases). CDR3 length: 16 residues. Looked up from germline, CDR1 is MNHEY and CDR2 is SVGEGT. Trimming took 4 bases from V and 2 from J, leaving 17 bases between them. The CDR3: CASSSGRTPRQETQYF. Written as DNA, the CDR3 is TGTGCCAGCAGTTCCGGAAGGACACCCCGACAAGAGACCCAGTACTTC.